This T cell receptor (beta chain) was profiled in a study of blood T cell repertoires in COVID-19. Study context: Italy, Spain and the United States were the sources of the convalescent and acute COVID-19 samples. PBMCs, B-cell-depleted T cells, or T cells were the source of the cDNA or gDNA that made up the material.

Symptom resolution, clearance, or two negative PCRs marked donors in Cohort 3 as recovered. This CDR3 is built from 13 residues. CDR1 and CDR2 from the germline V gene are MDHEN and SYDVKM. The germline V and J ends were trimmed by 4 bases and 11 bases, with 16 bases remaining between them. Generated by immunoSEQ multiplex PCR, the TCRdb table keeps only in-frame clones and is missing some. The sample lists fewer than 300,000 clones, around 90% seen once, with 0.95% to 1.3% in the top ten. The chain links TRBV28 to TRBJ2-3; the D is unclear. This sequence originates from a woman aged 25 to 39 who had recovered from COVID-19. Sequenced material: PBMCs or T cells enriched from blood (not recorded which). DNA for the CDR3: TGTGCCAGCAGTTCGGAGTTGGAAAGTGAGCAGTATTTT. It is translated as CASSSELESEQYF.